Listed here are 4 T cell receptor beta chains from one sample, sequenced in a study of CD8 T cells in ankylosing spondylitis. TCRdb used MiXCR to reprocess the 5' RACE reads, holding one entry per CDR3 protein. Of hundreds of thousands of distinct CDR3 sequences in the sample, roughly 20% were seen once. The sample taken for sequencing was blood, either unsorted or a sorted T cell fraction (not recorded which). Source of these receptors: a male donor with ankylosing spondylitis or in good health (not recorded which).

V usage is TRBV5-1 and J usage is TRBJ2-3; no clear D. The CDR3 runs 16 residues. Germline V gives CDR1 SGHRS, CDR2 YFSETQ. V was cut by 3 bases and J by 1 base, with 15 bases left in between. CDR3 nucleotide sequence: TGCGCCAGCAGCTCTGAGGTGGTGACCGGCACAGATACGCAGTATTTT. It is translated as CASSSEVVTGTDTQYF.

This clonotype was observed a few times. The CDR3 reads CASRRGLAGGPSSYNEQFF. Here the CDR3 DNA reads TGTGCCAGCAGACGCGGACTAGCGGGGGGACCTAGCTCCTACAATGAGCAGTTCTTC. The chain joins TRBV12-3 or TRBV12-4 to TRBJ2-1; 14 nucleotides align to TRBD2. This CDR3 is built from 19 residues. V was clipped by 6 bases and J by 0 bases; unmatched bases: 10.

The chain is built from TRBV5-6 and TRBJ2-6; no firm D call. The germline V gene encodes CDR1 SGHDT and CDR2 YYEEEE. Trimming removed 0 bases at V and 1 base at J, with 5 bases between. The CDR3 covers 15 residues. The CDR3 DNA reads as TGTGCCAGCAGCTTGGTTGAGTCTGGGGCCAACGTCCTGACTTTC. Translation gives CASSLVESGANVLTF.

The chain uses TRBV27 and TRBJ2-1; 13 bases line up with TRBD2. The CDR3 is 16 residues long. The V gene's germline CDR1 is MNHEY and CDR2 SMNVEV (reference sequence). With V trimmed by 4 bases and J by 2 bases, 2 bases remained unmatched. In DNA, the CDR3 is TGTGCCAGCAGTTGGGGGACTAGCGGGACCTACAATGAGCAGTTCTTC. Protein sequence: CASSWGTSGTYNEQFF.